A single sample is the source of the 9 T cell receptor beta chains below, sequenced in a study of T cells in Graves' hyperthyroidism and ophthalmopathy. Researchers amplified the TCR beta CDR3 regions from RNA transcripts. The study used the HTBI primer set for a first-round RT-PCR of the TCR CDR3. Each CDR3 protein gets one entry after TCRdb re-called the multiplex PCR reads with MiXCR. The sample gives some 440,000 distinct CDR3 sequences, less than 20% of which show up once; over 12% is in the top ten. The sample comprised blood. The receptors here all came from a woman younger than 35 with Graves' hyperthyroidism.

The CDR3 protein is CASRLTATTNEKLFF. The CDR3, as DNA: TGTGCCAGCAGATTGACAGCTACAACTAATGAAAAACTGTTTTTT. The chain joins TRBV28 to TRBJ1-4; D possibly corresponds to TRBD1 (5 bases). The CDR3 is 15 amino acids. Per germline, CDR1 MDHEN and CDR2 SYDVKM. The V and J ends lost 6 bases and 0 bases respectively, with 11 bases between them.

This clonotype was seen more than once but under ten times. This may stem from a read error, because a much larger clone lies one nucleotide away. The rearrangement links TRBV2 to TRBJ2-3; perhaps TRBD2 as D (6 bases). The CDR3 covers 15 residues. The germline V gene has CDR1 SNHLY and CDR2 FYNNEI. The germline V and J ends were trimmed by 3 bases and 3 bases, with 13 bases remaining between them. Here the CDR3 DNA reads TGTGCCAGCAGTGAGTGGCGGGAAGGGACAGATACGCAGTATTTT. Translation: CASSEWREGTDTQYF.

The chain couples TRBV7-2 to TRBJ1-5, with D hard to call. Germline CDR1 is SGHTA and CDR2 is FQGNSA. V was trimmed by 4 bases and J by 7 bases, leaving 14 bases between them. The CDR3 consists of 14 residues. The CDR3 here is CASSSSGMRQPQHF. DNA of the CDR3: TGTGCCAGCAGCTCAAGTGGGATGCGACAGCCCCAGCATTTT. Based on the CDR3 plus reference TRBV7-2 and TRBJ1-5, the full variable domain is GAGVSQSPSNKVTEKGKDVELRCDPISGHTALYWYRQSLGQGLEFLIYFQGNSAPDKSGLPSDRFSAERTGGSVSTLTIQRTQQEDSAVYLCASSSSGMRQPQHFGDGTRLSIL.

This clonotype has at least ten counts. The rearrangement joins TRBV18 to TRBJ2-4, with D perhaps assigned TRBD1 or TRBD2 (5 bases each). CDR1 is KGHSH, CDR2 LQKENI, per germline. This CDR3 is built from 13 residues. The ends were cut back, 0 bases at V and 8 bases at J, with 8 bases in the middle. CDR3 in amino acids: CASSPPGTDIQYF. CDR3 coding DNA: TGTGCCAGCTCACCACCCGGGACGGACATTCAGTACTTC.

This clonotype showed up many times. CDR3 amino acids: CASSSKWGTKLSNTEAFF. The DNA of the CDR3 is TGTGCCAGCAGCTCGAAGTGGGGCACGAAGTTATCGAACACTGAAGCTTTCTTT. This chain joins TRBV6-1 and TRBJ1-1, with D perhaps matching TRBD1 (5 bases). CDR1 is MNHNS and CDR2 is SASEGT in the germline V gene. This CDR3 region has 18 residues. Trimming removed 6 bases at V and 1 base at J, with 24 bases between.

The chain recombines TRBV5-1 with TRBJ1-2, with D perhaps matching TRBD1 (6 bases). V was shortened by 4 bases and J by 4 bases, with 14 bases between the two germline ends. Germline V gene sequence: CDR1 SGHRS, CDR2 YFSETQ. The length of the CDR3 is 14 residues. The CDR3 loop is CASSPPTGLYGYTF. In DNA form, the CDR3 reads TGCGCCAGCAGCCCACCGACAGGTCTCTATGGCTACACCTTC.

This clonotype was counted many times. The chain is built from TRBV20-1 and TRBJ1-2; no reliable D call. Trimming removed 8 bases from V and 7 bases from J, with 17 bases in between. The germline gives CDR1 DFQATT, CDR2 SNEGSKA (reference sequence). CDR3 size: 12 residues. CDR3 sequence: CSLTGHSLGYTF. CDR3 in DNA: TGCAGTCTAACGGGTCATTCCCTTGGCTACACCTTC.

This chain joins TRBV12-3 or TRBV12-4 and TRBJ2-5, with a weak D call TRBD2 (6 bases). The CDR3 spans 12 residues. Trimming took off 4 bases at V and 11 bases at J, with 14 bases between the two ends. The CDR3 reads CASSSGTPVQYF. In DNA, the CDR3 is TGTGCCAGCAGTTCTGGGACTCCGGTTCAGTACTTC.

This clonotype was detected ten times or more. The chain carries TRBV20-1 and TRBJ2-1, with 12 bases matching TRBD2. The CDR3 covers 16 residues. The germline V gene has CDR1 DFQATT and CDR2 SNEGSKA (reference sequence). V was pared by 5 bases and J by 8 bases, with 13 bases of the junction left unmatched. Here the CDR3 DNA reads TGCAGTGCTTCGACCCGACTAGCGGGAGCTCTGGATGAGCAGTTCTTC. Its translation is CSASTRLAGALDEQFF.